This entry concerns a single T cell receptor beta chain. No antigen is known for it. Base qualities are not recorded, but no much larger clone differs from it by a single base. The cohort comprised 710 or so healthy bone marrow donors. All cohort members were sampled while nominally healthy, although unrecorded immune exposures were likely present. The donor was CMV seropositive and belonged to the group of 250 to 300 seropositive cohort members. Every donor gave a peripheral blood sample, and the peripheral blood mononuclear cells from that sample were used for TCR beta sequencing. The Qiagen DNeasy Blood Extraction Kit was used to extract genomic DNA from the blood cell samples. This specimen belongs to a study of cytomegalovirus exposure and HLA in healthy donors (dated by TCRdb to 2016 to 2017). The study in broad terms: In an earlier analysis of roughly 500 of the donors, less than 350 Gb of sequence data and roughly 100 million unique TCR beta sequences from about 180 million T cells were reported. Besides the first cohort of 550 to 750 subjects, a separate validation cohort made up of roughly 130 different subjects was used. A later analysis re-analyzed previously published TCR beta repertoires from about 600 donors and added high-resolution HLA genotyping to study TCR occurrence patterns. A later genetic analysis took genome-wide SNP genotypes for about three fifths of the roughly 670 donors and used that subset as a discovery cohort. An earlier analysis of 587 of the donors used high-throughput TCR beta sequencing to judge whether each TCR beta V gene segment behaved as functional or pseudogenic. To predict cytomegalovirus infection status, the study combined high-throughput TCR immunosequencing, statistical association of individual TCRs with disease status, and machine learning. Using immunosequencing, the study profiled T cell repertoires from 500 to 800 subjects and related those repertoires to cytomegalovirus serostatus. Roughly 300 gigabases of sequencing data and 78 million or so unique TCR sequences were included in an early release covering 550 to 650 HLA-typed donors. Across roughly 420 genotyped donors of the cohort, an average of approximately 240,000 unique TCR beta nucleotide sequences per donor were sequenced, and 15% to 20% of those sequences were non-productive. The number of typed donors differed by locus: about 620-630 for A, B, C, DRB1 and DQB1; 500 to 550 for DQA1; around 610 for DPA1; and some 470 for DPB1. The study aimed to test whether cataloging public T cell receptors could reveal signatures of past pathogen exposure. HLA typing included class I and class II loci at four-digit resolution. A few DR-DQ haplotypes were handled as single units for association and clustering because linkage in the cohort was strong. Donor age, sex, ethnicity and CMV serostatus were compiled alongside the repertoire data. The genetic ancestry cluster associated with self-reported Caucasian donors included about four fifths of the roughly 360 genotyped donors. All discovery cohort repertoires had been generated using a single sequencing platform. In the later analysis, no new phenotypic data were used to find candidate immune exposures; instead, reliance was placed on TCR beta sequences and their occurrence across donors.

Receptors were amplified or captured by the immunoSEQ multiplex PCR assay. A mixture of 60 forward primers for TCR Vbeta segments and 13 reverse primers for TCR Jbeta segments was used in the multiplex PCR. The CDR3 region of rearranged TCR beta genes was amplified from genomic DNA with a multiplex PCR assay. Amplified TCR beta libraries were sequenced as 87-base-pair reads on the Illumina HiSeq System. In the paper's pipeline: A later analysis tallied 75 million to 95 million unique TCR beta chains across the roughly 610 repertoires, and approximately 12 million of those chains were shared by two or more donors. Raw reads were error-corrected and collapsed into unique sequences by a nearest-neighbor algorithm in which closely related sequences were merged to remove PCR and sequencing errors. CDR3 sequences were aligned to IMGT reference sequences to assign V, D and J gene segments. For a sequence to be retained, at least a six-nucleotide match to both a V gene segment and a J gene segment was required. A rearrangement counted as productive if the CDR3 had no stop codons and remained in frame with V and J, and every other rearrangement counted as non-productive. Following IMGT convention, CDR3 was defined as the stretch from the second conserved V-encoded cysteine to the conserved J-encoded phenylalanine. The earlier analysis of about 620 of the donors excluded sequences that lacked an unambiguous match to a single V gene segment. In an earlier analysis of a few hundred of the donors, V segments were called functional above 56.7% productive rearrangements and were called segregating when the between-donor standard deviation exceeded 5%. A statistical classification framework was built to diagnose cytomegalovirus status from the catalog of TCR beta chain sequences. In a later analysis, TCR nucleotide sequences were compared against IMGT/GENE-DB human TR gene sequences so that V and J genes could be assigned. A later analysis assigned CDR3 sequences and most-parsimonious VDJ recombination scenarios with the TCRdist pipeline. In a later analysis, each TCR beta chain was defined by its CDR3 amino acid sequence together with its V-gene family, and reads lacking a unique V-gene family were excluded. As a way to deal with suspected cross-contamination and a sequencing artifact, a later analysis dropped under 600 nucleotide sequences that were highly shared and had low generation probability. In a later analysis, a clonal expansion index was calculated for each public chain from normalized within-repertoire ranks of inferred template counts. In a later analysis, generation probabilities were computed using a VDJ recombination model fitted to out-of-frame rearrangements, and the results were checked against IGoR. In a later analysis, hypergeometric tests were used to score TCR-TCR, TCR-HLA and TCR-CMV co-occurrence, with a repertoire-size bias correction applied to TCR pairs. A later analysis estimated false discovery rates by permuting HLA or CMV assignments 20 times. A later analysis grouped co-occurring TCRs with DBSCAN, adding TCRdist sequence similarity when clustering within HLA-allele-positive subsets. For co-occurrence clustering, repertoires with fewer than 30,000 or more than 120,000 public chains were excluded, along with several repertoires with anomalous nucleotide sharing. TCRdb provides this immuneACCESS table in a form limited to in-frame rearrangements. Some clones are lacking; in checked studies, under half of them reflect an unresolved V gene, and why the rest are absent is not known. The V and J calls and clone size are taken from that table; D and trimming were inferred from the DNA. For this sample the table gives 150,000 to 200,000 clones, of which 60% to 80% were detected only once. The ten largest clones represent 10% to 12% of the sample.

Trimming at the junction amounts to 1 base on V and 10 bases on J, and the germline ends lie 17 bases apart. According to the germline V gene (reference sequence), CDR1 reads MNHEY and CDR2 reads SMNVEV. The CDR3 has 15 amino acids, counting the end cysteine and phenylalanine. The sequence is cut down to CDR3 DNA, 45 bases in frame from base 1. Results the study describes overall, beyond this receptor: Specific HLA alleles were associated with 15,000 to 20,000 TCR beta sequences at a false discovery rate of 0.05 in a later analysis. In vitro tests confirmed that three of the cytomegalovirus-associated TCR beta chains recognize cytomegalovirus antigens. Sequencing depth was assumed to be roughly uniform across donors in the presence/absence analyses, though that assumption may not hold. Most CMV-associated TCR beta chains appeared to be HLA-restricted in a later analysis, and the HLA associations seemed to be driven largely by CMV exposure. Only TCR beta chains were sequenced in this cohort, and the absence of alpha or paired-chain data limited detectable features. The earlier analysis of nearly 600 of the donors excluded around 17 rarely observed V segments, including chromosome 9 orphons, because counts were too low. Linkage disequilibrium might explain the correlated functional status among segregating V segments, but an unknown experimental factor could not be ruled out. Some IMGT-functional V segments, including TRBV6-2 and TRBV6-3, could not be distinguished by the 87-base-pair reads and were therefore excluded. Most TCR sequences were seen in very few donors, while some public TCRs were found in many individuals. Assigning TCR associations to individual alleles was difficult when HLA alleles, especially DR and DQ, strongly co-occurred. The study gave a list of more than 150 TCR beta chains associated with cytomegalovirus. The only immune exposure information available for the cohort was CMV serostatus. According to the authors, the approach could potentially be generalized to other disease states and immunological phenotypes. A group of highly shared sequence variants was considered likely to be a technical artifact of the sequencing pipeline. Because HLA typing was missing for some donors at each locus, association tests included only the typed subset. In a later analysis, HLA-associated TCR beta chains showed more clonal expansion and lower generation probabilities than non-associated chains that were equally common. Compared with the 666-donor mean, donors in an Asian-associated ancestry cluster had fewer N-insertions in productive TCRs, according to a later genetic analysis. In a later analysis, TCR association rates were found to vary across HLA loci, with the most associated TCRs seen for DRB1 alleles and the fewest for HLA-C alleles. An association between a missense DCLRE1C variant and V-gene and J-gene trimming of TCR beta chains was found in a later genetic analysis and replicated in an independent cohort. In both the original and validation cohorts, the classifier was reported to diagnose cytomegalovirus status with high specificity and sensitivity. A further reported finding was that TCR beta sequences accurately predicted the HLA-A and HLA-B alleles for most subjects in the first cohort. Broadly in line with IMGT annotations, most TCR beta V segments showed up in productive rearrangements about 87% or about 30% of the time in an earlier analysis of roughly 590 of the donors. A later analysis reported that several top co-occurrence clusters appeared linked to parvovirus B19, influenza, CMV and Epstein-Barr virus.

Sequencing was carried out using PBMCs. The TCR comes from a man aged 18 to 30 in good health and CMV-seropositive. The rearranged segments are TRBV27 and TRBJ2-1; the best D guess is TRBD1, with 6 bases matching. The DNA sequence is as follows: TGTGCCAGCAGTTTATTAGGAACGGACAGACCAGAGCAGTTCTTC. Protein translation: CASSLLGTDRPEQFF.